The 30 T cell receptor beta chains presented below share a single source sample, sequenced in a study of blood T cell repertoires in COVID-19. Using immunoSEQ multiplex PCR, the repertoire was profiled, and TCRdb retains in-frame clones only, with some absent. The repertoire has some 290,000 clones, roughly nine tenths of them found once; the top ten carry about 3.6%. The sequenced material came from peripheral blood. The origin of the receptors is a man aged 18 to 30 with active or convalescent COVID-19.

J is TRBJ1-1 and V is TRBV5-4; TRBD1 might be the D (5 bases). Trimming cost V 0 bases and J 6 bases, with 9 bases left between them. In germline, CDR1 is SGHNT, CDR2 YYREEE (reference sequence). The CDR3 totals 13 residues. CDR3 loop: CASSLAGVSEAFF. The CDR3 DNA is TGTGCCAGCAGCTTGGCGGGGGTTTCTGAAGCTTTCTTT.

Remarks on this clone: This same CDR3 is encoded by further DNA sequences in the sample. The genes are TRBV7-9 and TRBJ2-1, with 10 bases lining up with TRBD2. Trimming at V came to 1 base and at J to 8 bases, leaving 2 bases not matched to a gene. The germline V gene encodes CDR1 SEHNR and CDR2 FQNEAQ (reference sequence). The CDR3 is made up of 14 amino acids. This CDR3 reads CASSLVAGGDEQFF. CDR3 in DNA: TGTGCCAGCAGCTTAGTAGCGGGAGGCGATGAGCAGTTCTTC.

As DNA, the CDR3 is TGTGCCAGCAGCTTAGATTTAGACACTGAAGCTTTCTTT. It translates to CASSLDLDTEAFF. This sequence joins TRBV11-2 and TRBJ1-1; no firm D call. This CDR3 has 13 residues. In germline, CDR1 is SGHAT, CDR2 FQNNGV. V dropped 0 bases and J dropped 3 bases, with 5 bases sitting between them.

This clone was detected once. The chain uses TRBV7-9 and TRBJ1-6; D uncertain. CDR1 and CDR2 (germline): SEHNR, FQNEAQ (reference sequence). The CDR3 covers 11 residues. V dropped 3 bases and J dropped 14 bases, with 8 bases sitting between them. The CDR3 here is CASSFRGSLHF. DNA of the CDR3: TGTGCCAGCAGCTTCAGAGGGTCCCTCCACTTT.

The V gene is TRBV6-5, the J gene TRBJ1-4, with D maybe TRBD1 (5 bases). The V and J ends lost 2 bases and 0 bases respectively, with 10 bases between them. The germline CDR1 and CDR2 sequences are MNHEY and SVGAGI. The CDR3 covers 16 residues. In nucleotides, the CDR3 is TGTGCCAGCAGTTACGGGACTAACCCAACTAATGAAAAACTGTTTTTT. This sequence encodes CASSYGTNPTNEKLFF.

The chain recombines TRBV18 with TRBJ1-2; possible D gene TRBD1, 5 bases. Trimming left V 3 bases short and J 4 bases short, with 12 bases between. Germline V gene sequence: CDR1 KGHSH, CDR2 LQKENI. The length of the CDR3 is 14 residues. The CDR3 region has the DNA TGTGCCAGCTCACCGGCAGGGAACTCCTATGGCTACACCTTC. Translation: CASSPAGNSYGYTF.

The V and J genes are TRBV10-3 and TRBJ2-1, with D possibly being TRBD1 (5 bases). V was clipped by 3 bases and J by 7 bases, with 7 bases between them. The CDR3 has 12 residues. Germline V gives CDR1 ENHRY, CDR2 SYGVKD. The CDR3 spells CAISDPGNEQFF. CDR3 in DNA: TGTGCCATCAGTGATCCAGGGAATGAGCAGTTCTTC.

V gene TRBV28 combines with J gene TRBJ1-2, with 7 bases fitting TRBD1. The CDR3 has 12 amino acids. The germline V gene encodes CDR1 MDHEN and CDR2 SYDVKM. V trimming: 5 bases; J trimming: 8 bases; junction bases outside the gene matches: 5. CDR3 coding DNA: TGTGCCAGCAGTAAGACAGGGCAAGGCTACACCTTC. This codes for CASSKTGQGYTF.

This rearrangement joins TRBV7-9 to TRBJ1-5; D is unresolved. CDR1 is SEHNR and CDR2 is FQNEAQ in the germline V gene (reference sequence). CDR3 size: 13 residues. The V end was cut by 3 bases, the J end by 10 bases, with 13 bases between. The CDR3 nucleotides read TGTGCCAGCAGCTTTGCCGGCGGTGGACCCCAGCATTTT. This sequence encodes CASSFAGGGPQHF.

This clone was counted once. This sequence joins TRBV7-2 and TRBJ2-3, with 11 bases identical to TRBD2. Looked up from germline, CDR1 is SGHTA and CDR2 is FQGNSA. The V gene end was trimmed by 5 bases and the J gene end by 10 bases; junction bases not matched to a gene: 11. The CDR3 length is 15 residues. The CDR3 sequence is CASSVLAGDSTAQYF. The CDR3 nucleotides read TGTGCCAGCAGCGTACTAGCGGGAGATTCTACTGCGCAGTATTTT.

This chain links TRBV11-2 with TRBJ2-7; 10 bases match TRBD2. Germline V CDR1 and CDR2: SGHAT, FQNNGV. This CDR3 comprises 16 residues. Trimming cost V 3 bases and J 0 bases; bases outside gene matches: 5. The DNA of the CDR3 is TGTGCCAGCAGCTTTGGGACTAGCGCTTTCTCCTACGAGCAGTACTTC. Translating gives CASSFGTSAFSYEQYF.

The V and J genes are TRBV24-1 and TRBJ2-3; 7 positions match TRBD2. The germline V gene has CDR1 KGHDR and CDR2 SFDVKD. The CDR3 runs to 14 residues. V shed 6 bases and J 4 bases; nucleotides not matched to a gene: 6. The CDR3 sequence is CATSSLAESDTQYF. The CDR3 bases are TGTGCCACCAGTTCGCTAGCGGAATCAGATACGCAGTATTTT.

This chain links TRBV5-1 with TRBJ2-7; perhaps TRBD2 as D (5 bases). Germline lookup yields CDR1 SGHRS and CDR2 YFSETQ. V lost 6 bases and J lost 2, with 15 bases in between. The CDR3 is 14 residues long. CDR3 protein: CASTPDSLTYEQYF. CDR3 nucleotide sequence: TGCGCCAGCACCCCGGACTCATTGACCTACGAGCAGTACTTC.

The chain combines TRBV11-2 with TRBJ1-6; D perhaps matches TRBD1 (5 bases). Germline V lookup: CDR1 SGHAT, CDR2 FQNNGV. V gave up 3 bases and J gave up 10 bases, with 13 bases separating them. This CDR3 is built from 14 residues. The chain's CDR3 is CASSFRERGSPLHF. Here the CDR3 DNA reads TGTGCCAGCAGCTTCCGGGAGAGGGGATCACCCCTCCACTTT.

The chain links TRBV19 to TRBJ2-5, with D maybe TRBD2 (5 bases). The CDR3 has 13 residues. Trimming stripped 5 bases from V and 7 bases from J, with 14 bases between. Per germline, CDR1 LNHDA and CDR2 SQIVND (reference sequence). This CDR3 reads CASSASGGGTQYF. CDR3 DNA: TGTGCCAGTAGTGCATCAGGAGGTGGGACCCAGTACTTC.

This clone was detected once. V and J are TRBV27 and TRBJ2-3, with D possibly TRBD1 on 7 matching bases. Trimming removed 2 bases from V and 4 bases from J, with 13 bases in between. CDR1 and CDR2 from the germline V gene are MNHEY and SMNVEV (reference sequence). This CDR3 comprises 15 residues. CDR3 protein: CASSLVDREADTQYF. The DNA for the CDR3 is TGTGCCAGCAGTTTAGTCGACAGGGAGGCAGATACGCAGTATTTT.

This chain links TRBV6-5 with TRBJ2-7; 8 bases fit TRBD2. CDR3 length: 14 amino acids. V lost 6 bases and J lost 1; bases outside the gene matches: 5. Germline loops: CDR1 MNHEY, CDR2 SVGAGI. The CDR3 loop is CASSREGRSYEQYF. The CDR3 DNA is TGTGCCAGCAGCCGGGAGGGCCGATCCTACGAGCAGTACTTC.

The chain employs TRBV11-3 and TRBJ1-3; no clear D gene. CDR3 length equals 14 residues. Germline V lookup: CDR1 SGHNT, CDR2 YENEEA. V lost 7 bases and J 1 base, leaving 11 bases between the germline ends. DNA of the CDR3: TGTGCCAGCACCAATCGGGGATCTGGAAACACCATATATTTT. Encoded protein: CASTNRGSGNTIYF.

The rearrangement uses TRBV11-3 and TRBJ1-2; the D gene is possibly TRBD1 (6 bases). The germline V and J ends were trimmed by 4 bases and 3 bases, with 9 bases remaining between them. This CDR3 is 13 amino acids long. Per the germline V gene, CDR1 is SGHNT and CDR2 is YENEEA. As DNA, the CDR3 is TGTGCCAGCAGCTCGGACAGACACTATGGCTACACCTTC. Residues: CASSSDRHYGYTF.

This clone was recorded only once. The J gene is TRBJ1-2, the V gene TRBV6-5; TRBD1 matches 8 bases. Germline CDR1 reads MNHEY; CDR2 reads SVGAGI. The CDR3 has 15 residues. J gave up 4 bases and V 7 bases, and 11 bases lay outside the gene matches. CDR3: CASTSGQGAGYGYTF. The CDR3 nucleotides are TGTGCCAGCACTTCCGGACAGGGCGCGGGCTATGGCTACACCTTC.

The chain uses TRBV11-3 and TRBJ1-5; 8 bases align to TRBD1. This CDR3 region has 17 residues. V was pared by 2 bases and J by 0 bases, with 6 bases of the junction left unmatched. CDR1 SGHNT and CDR2 YENEEA come from the germline V gene. The CDR3 DNA reads as TGTGCCAGCAGCTTACCTCGGACAGGGTCTAGCAATCAGCCCCAGCATTTT. Amino acid sequence: CASSLPRTGSSNQPQHF.

The rearrangement uses TRBV6-5 and TRBJ2-7; 7 positions agree with TRBD1. Germline V gene lookup returns CDR1 MNHEY and CDR2 SVGAGI. With 0 bases clipped from V and 3 bases from J, the junction kept 8 bases outside the gene matches. There are 16 residues in the CDR3. CDR3 DNA sequence: TGTGCCAGCAGTTACTCCATGGGGGCAGGGGGCTACGAGCAGTACTTC. It codes for CASSYSMGAGGYEQYF.

The V and J genes are TRBV6-6 and TRBJ2-1; 10 bases map to TRBD2. Germline CDR1 and CDR2: MNHNY and SVGAGI (reference sequence). V trimming: 4 bases; J trimming: 6 bases; junction bases outside the gene matches: 9. The CDR3 totals 16 residues. CDR3 sequence reads: CASSSRVAGGGNEQFF. Written as DNA, the CDR3 is TGTGCCAGCAGTTCACGAGTAGCGGGGGGTGGCAATGAGCAGTTCTTC.

This clone was observed once. CDR3 sequence (DNA): TGTGCCAGCAGCTCTAGGTCGAGGGATGAGCAGTTCTTC. This codes for CASSSRSRDEQFF. The chain combines TRBV11-3 with TRBJ2-1; perhaps TRBD2 as D (5 bases). The CDR3 has 13 amino acids. Trimming took off 4 bases at V and 8 bases at J, with 12 bases between the two ends. Germline V gene sequence: CDR1 SGHNT, CDR2 YENEEA.

This chain connects TRBV2 to TRBJ1-6; tentative D call: TRBD1 (6 bases). V lost 5 bases to trimming and J lost 7 bases, with 9 bases between them. This CDR3 has 13 residues. The germline V gene has CDR1 SNHLY and CDR2 FYNNEI. The CDR3 spells CASSPGTNSPLHF. In nucleotides, the CDR3 is TGTGCCAGCAGTCCCGGGACAAATTCACCCCTCCACTTT.

This chain joins TRBV5-1 and TRBJ1-2, with TRBD1 as a possible D gene (5 bases). Germline CDR1 is SGHRS and CDR2 is YFSETQ. V was clipped by 4 bases and J by 0 bases, with 13 bases between them. The CDR3 length is 15 residues. The chain's CDR3 is CASSPPGGANYGYTF. The CDR3 coding sequence is TGCGCCAGCAGCCCGCCGGGAGGGGCTAACTATGGCTACACCTTC.

V usage is TRBV30 and J usage is TRBJ1-2; possibly TRBD1 for D (6 bases). Trimming shortened V by 7 bases and J by 2 bases, and 17 bases separated the two germline ends. This CDR3 spans 14 amino acids. Germline V gives CDR1 GTSNPN, CDR2 SVGIG (reference sequence). CDR3 residues: CASTITGQNYGYTF. Written as DNA, the CDR3 is TGTGCCTCGACAATTACGGGACAAAACTATGGCTACACCTTC.

The genes are TRBV28 and TRBJ2-5, with a tentative D call TRBD1 (6 bases). Germline assignment: CDR1 MDHEN and CDR2 SYDVKM. The CDR3 is 13 amino acids. V gave up 6 bases and J gave up 5 bases, with 13 bases separating them. The CDR3 DNA is TGTGCCAGCAGGCCACAGGGTACGGAGACCCAGTACTTC. This sequence encodes CASRPQGTETQYF.

This clone was observed once. V gene TRBV3-1 (or the pseudogene TRBV3-2) combines with J gene TRBJ2-7; no clear D gene. Trimming took off 2 bases at V and 4 bases at J, with 3 bases between the two ends. This CDR3 is built from 11 residues. CDR1 and CDR2 from the germline V gene are LGHDT and YNNKEL (reference sequence). CDR3 DNA sequence: TGTGCCAGCAGCCAAATATACGAGCAGTACTTC. Residues: CASSQIYEQYF.

The chain couples TRBV9 to TRBJ2-1; 7 positions match TRBD1. The CDR3 length is 15 residues. With V trimmed by 3 bases and J by 6 bases, 9 bases remained unmatched. Germline lookup yields CDR1 SGDLS and CDR2 YYNGEE. This CDR3 reads CASSARQGLVNEQFF. CDR3 nucleotide sequence: TGTGCCAGCAGCGCACGACAGGGATTGGTCAATGAGCAGTTCTTC.